A single sample gave rise to the 13 T cell receptor beta chains below, sequenced in a study of blood T cells in healthy people across ages. It was with a sample-barcoded 5' primer and a J-beta primer mix that a second PCR of roughly 6 to 12 cycles was run. TCRdb re-derived calls from the 5' RACE reads in MiXCR, one entry per CDR3 protein. The sample lists 450,000 to 650,000 distinct CDR3 sequences, 24% occurring once. This sample was also put to use in a study of T cells of mothers and their children.

The sequenced sample was blood. The receptors come from a boy between 10 and 17 years old in good health.

This clonotype was observed a handful of times. The V and J genes are TRBV7-2 and TRBJ2-3; D may correspond to TRBD1 or TRBD2 (5 bases each). The CDR3 loop spans 13 amino acids. The V gene's germline CDR1 is SGHTA and CDR2 FQGNSA. V dropped 8 bases and J dropped 3 bases, with 12 bases sitting between them. The CDR3 region is CASGTGLTDTQYF. CDR3 coding DNA: TGTGCCAGCGGCACGGGGCTAACAGATACGCAGTATTTT.

This chain connects TRBV5-1 to TRBJ2-1; a possible D gene is TRBD1 (5 bases). Germline assignment: CDR1 SGHRS and CDR2 YFSETQ. CDR3 size: 14 residues. V was clipped by 5 bases and J by 8 bases, with 17 bases between them. The CDR3 spells CASSITQGGYEQFF. CDR3 in DNA: TGCGCCAGCAGTATTACTCAGGGTGGCTATGAGCAGTTCTTC.

This clonotype has a handful of counts. V gene TRBV20-1 combines with J gene TRBJ1-2, with D hard to call. Germline V gene data show CDR1 as DFQATT and CDR2 as SNEGSKA (reference sequence). V was clipped by 3 bases and J by 7 bases, with 15 bases between them. The CDR3 sequence is 13 residues long. The CDR3 region has the DNA TGCAGTGCTAGCCTGAAGGCCCGGAGTGGCTACACCTTC. Translation gives CSASLKARSGYTF.

The sample holds a few counts of this clonotype. The V and J genes are TRBV18 and TRBJ2-1; D tentatively fits TRBD1 or TRBD2 (6 bases each). V was shortened by 2 bases and J by 12 bases, with 11 bases between the two germline ends. The CDR3 runs 12 residues. Germline V gene sequence: CDR1 KGHSH, CDR2 LQKENI. The chain's CDR3 is CASSPGRGGQFF. The DNA of the CDR3 is TGTGCCAGCTCACCAGGCAGGGGAGGGCAGTTCTTC.

This clonotype was seen a few times. Here the CDR3 reads CASSLSTATNEKLFF. DNA for the CDR3: TGTGCCAGCAGTTTATCGACAGCAACTAATGAAAAACTGTTTTTT. V gene TRBV27 combines with J gene TRBJ1-4, with D perhaps matching TRBD1 (5 bases). Germline CDR1 and CDR2: MNHEY and SMNVEV (reference sequence). This CDR3 contains 15 residues. V lost 0 bases to trimming and J lost 0 bases, with 5 bases between them.

The gene calls are TRBV6-6 and TRBJ2-1, with 8 bases that match TRBD2. This CDR3 is built from 15 residues. The V gene's germline CDR1 is MNHNY and CDR2 SVGAGI (reference sequence). The V and J ends lost 5 bases and 1 base, in that order; junction bases with no gene match: 4. The CDR3 loop is CASSGGRKSYNEQFF. CDR3 nucleotide sequence: TGTGCCAGCAGTGGCGGGAGGAAATCCTACAATGAGCAGTTCTTC.

This clonotype was seen a handful of times. J is TRBJ2-2 and V is TRBV28; D unresolved. The CDR3 contains 14 residues. Germline V CDR1 and CDR2: MDHEN, SYDVKM. Trimming removed 1 base at V and 6 bases at J, with 9 bases between. CDR3 nucleotide sequence: TGTGCCAGCAGTTTATCTTGGGTACCCGGGGAGCTGTTTTTT. This encodes CASSLSWVPGELFF.

The chain carries TRBV28 and TRBJ2-3, with D tentatively TRBD2 (6 bases). In germline, CDR1 is MDHEN, CDR2 SYDVKM. This CDR3 is built from 14 residues. V was cut by 3 bases and J by 8 bases, with 15 bases left in between. The CDR3 DNA reads TGTGCCAGCAGTTTGGGGCTAGCGAGCGGTACGCAGTATTTT. Translated, it gives CASSLGLASGTQYF. Based on the CDR3 plus reference TRBV28 and TRBJ2-3, the full variable domain is DVKVTQSSRYLVKRTGEKVFLECVQDMDHENMFWYRQDPGLGLRLIYFSYDVKMKEKGDIPEGYSVSREKKERFSLILESASTNQTSMYLCASSLGLASGTQYFGPGTRLTVL.

The sample holds a few counts of this clonotype. The V gene is TRBV4-2, the J gene TRBJ2-7; no clear D. The CDR3 runs 14 residues. CDR1 LGHNA and CDR2 YNFKEQ come from the germline V gene. The germline V and J ends were trimmed by 2 bases and 2 bases, with 10 bases remaining between them. The CDR3 here is CASSQLRQAYEQYF. DNA for the CDR3: TGTGCCAGCAGCCAACTCCGCCAAGCCTACGAGCAGTACTTC.

A note on this clonotype: One end of the junction fails to match germline, which may point to a read error. The rearrangement uses TRBV11-1 and TRBJ2-1; 11 bases match TRBD2. This CDR3 comprises 16 residues. The germline gives CDR1 SGHAT, CDR2 FQDESV (reference sequence). CDR3 in amino acids: CAGSLWTSGSYNEQFF. The CDR3 coding sequence is TGTGCCGGCAGCTTGTGGACTAGCGGGTCATACAATGAGCAGTTCTTC.

The CDR3 coding sequence is TGTGCCAGCAGCTTAAAAGGAAGCGGTAATTCACCCCTCCACTTT. It yields the protein CASSLKGSGNSPLHF. V usage is TRBV5-6 and J usage is TRBJ1-6; D unresolved. Trimming removed 2 bases at V and 6 bases at J, with 12 bases between. The CDR3 loop spans 15 amino acids. The germline V gene has CDR1 SGHDT and CDR2 YYEEEE.

This clonotype was found a few times. The rearrangement links TRBV7-9 to TRBJ1-3, with D perhaps matching TRBD1 (5 bases). V lost 7 bases, J lost 0 bases, and 13 bases lay in between. Per germline, CDR1 SEHNR and CDR2 FQNEAQ (reference sequence). The CDR3 consists of 15 residues. The CDR3 DNA follows: TGTGCCAGCAATCCGGGGGGGGGCTCTGGAAACACCATATATTTT. This sequence encodes CASNPGGGSGNTIYF.

With regard to this clonotype: Germline and junction disagree at one end, which may indicate a read error. The chain recombines TRBV12-3 or TRBV12-4 with TRBJ1-5; a weak D match, TRBD1 (5 bases). CDR3 length: 14 residues. The CDR3 loop reads CASSLGDPNLGSYF. For the CDR3, the DNA is TGTGCCAGCAGTTTGGGGGACCCCAATCTGGGTTCGTATTTT.